This is a list of T cell receptor beta chains from one sample in a study of blood T cell repertoires in COVID-19. Sequencing used immunoSEQ multiplex PCR; TCRdb keeps in-frame clones, though not all of them. The sample includes approximately 250,000 clones, more than 85% seen only once; the top ten take less than 3.5%. The sequencing sample was made of PBMCs or T cells enriched from blood (not recorded which). Source of these receptors: a man in his forties who had been exposed to COVID-19. Each CDR3 is given with its conserved first and last residue. Fields, in order: V gene, J gene, D gene, clone size, CDR3 DNA, CDR3 protein. The D gene is left open where the match is weak. Some rows have no size entry. The others give once, few or many, or a class for an expanded clone.

>TRBV19|TRBJ1-6|TRBD1|NA
TGTGCCAGTAGGGGACAGGGCGGATCACCCCTCCACTTT
CASRGQGGSPLHF
>TRBV6-1|TRBJ2-7|NA|NA
TGTGCCAGCAGCGTTGCGGAAACCTACGAGCAGTACTTC
CASSVAETYEQYF
>TRBV30|TRBJ1-5|NA|NA
TGTGCCTGGAGTATCGGAGGGCCTAATCAGCCCCAGCATTTT
CAWSIGGPNQPQHF
>TRBV10-3|TRBJ2-1|TRBD2|NA
TGTGCCATCAGTGAAACTAGCGGGAGAAACATAAAATACAATGAGCAGTTCTTC
CAISETSGRNIKYNEQFF
>TRBV10-1|TRBJ2-7|NA|few
TGCGCCAGCAGTGAGAACCTCGACAGACCCTACGAGCAGTACTTC
CASSENLDRPYEQYF
>TRBV19|TRBJ2-7|NA|NA
TGTGCCAGTAGTATAGGTTGGGGCGCCGAGCAGTACTTC
CASSIGWGAEQYF
>TRBV7-9|TRBJ2-7|TRBD1|NA
TGTGCCAGCAGCCAGGGGACAGTGTACGAGCAGTACTTC
CASSQGTVYEQYF
>TRBV7-8|TRBJ2-3|NA|NA
TGTGCCAGCAGCTTAGACAGCTACACAGATACGCAGTATTTT
CASSLDSYTDTQYF
>TRBV7-3|TRBJ2-1|TRBD2|NA
TGTGCCAGCAGTCCCGGGACTAGCGTTAATGAGCAGTTCTTC
CASSPGTSVNEQFF
>TRBV9|TRBJ2-5|NA|few
TGTGCCAGCAGCGTAGATTCGGGCGGGCCATCGGGACAAGAGACCCAGTACTTC
CASSVDSGGPSGQETQYF
>TRBV27|TRBJ1-3|NA|NA
TGTGCCAGCAGCCCTCGAGGGCCGGGAAACACCATATATTTT
CASSPRGPGNTIYF
>TRBV9|TRBJ2-1|TRBD2|NA
TGTGCCAGCAGCGTAGCTGTGGCTAGCGGGAGGAATGAGCAGTTCTTC
CASSVAVASGRNEQFF
>TRBV27|TRBJ2-7|TRBD1|NA
TGTGCCAGCAGTTTATCTGGGACAGGGCGCTACGAGCAGTACTTC
CASSLSGTGRYEQYF
>TRBV27|TRBJ2-7|TRBD1|NA
TGTGCCAGCAGTCCCATGGCAGGGGGCTACGAGCAGTACTTC
CASSPMAGGYEQYF
>TRBV7-3|TRBJ2-7|NA|NA
TGTGCCAGCAGCCTCAGCGGGCCCCCCTACGAGCAGTACTTC
CASSLSGPPYEQYF
>TRBV5-4|TRBJ2-3|NA|NA
TGTGCCAGCAGGCGGAGCGGCACAGATACGCAGTATTTT
CASRRSGTDTQYF
>TRBV5-1|TRBJ1-6|TRBD1|NA
TGCGCCAGCAGCCCCGGGCGGGACAGGAATTCACCCCTCCACTTT
CASSPGRDRNSPLHF
>TRBV6-2/TRBV6-3|TRBJ2-3|NA|NA
TGTGCCAGCAGTTCAGATAGCACAGATACGCAGTATTTT
CASSSDSTDTQYF
>TRBV7-9|TRBJ1-2|TRBD1|NA
TGTGCCAGCAGCTTAACAGGGGGCGGTGGCTACACCTTC
CASSLTGGGGYTF
>TRBV27|TRBJ1-2|NA|NA
TGTGCCAGCAGTTTATCTTTCGGCCAGGGTGGGTCTGGCTACACCTTC
CASSLSFGQGGSGYTF
>TRBV6-5|TRBJ2-5|NA|NA
TGTGCCAGCAGTTCCGGCCGGGACACCGCCGGGGAGACCCAGTACTTC
CASSSGRDTAGETQYF
>TRBV28|TRBJ1-2|TRBD1|NA
TGTGCCAGCAGAGAGCCCGGGACAGTGAATGGCTACACCTTC
CASREPGTVNGYTF
>TRBV11-2|TRBJ2-7|TRBD1|once
TGTGCCAGCAGCCGCGGGACAGGGGGTCTCTACGAGCAGTACTTC
CASSRGTGGLYEQYF
>TRBV18|TRBJ1-4|TRBD1|NA
TGTGCCAGCCGACTGGACAGGGCTCGCGAAAAACTGTTTTTT
CASRLDRAREKLFF
>TRBV10-3|TRBJ2-2|TRBD2|NA
TGTGCCATCAGTCCAAGAGGACTAGCGGGAGGGCCGAGCACCGGGGAGCTGTTTTTT
CAISPRGLAGGPSTGELFF
>TRBV7-3|TRBJ2-3|TRBD2|NA
TGTGCCAGCAGCTTCGACGCGGGAGGGCCGGGTGATACGCAGTATTTT
CASSFDAGGPGDTQYF
>TRBV5-6|TRBJ2-7|NA|NA
TGTGCCAGCAGCTCGACTTTTGGTCTCATCTACGAGCAGTACTTC
CASSSTFGLIYEQYF
>TRBV24-1|TRBJ1-1|TRBD1|NA
TGTGCCACCAGTGATTCTCGACAGGGGCTGAACACTGAAGCTTTCTTT
CATSDSRQGLNTEAFF
>TRBV28|TRBJ2-5|TRBD1|NA
TGTGCCAGCAGGCCGGACACAGGGGGCTTAGAGACCCAGTACTTC
CASRPDTGGLETQYF
>TRBV20-1|TRBJ1-2|NA|NA
TGCAGTGCTACTAAAGACTACGGCTACACCTTC
CSATKDYGYTF
>TRBV9|TRBJ2-1|TRBD2|NA
TGTGCCAGCAGCGCGGAGGTGGGACTAGCAATGGGCTATGAGCAGTTCTTC
CASSAEVGLAMGYEQFF
>TRBV28|TRBJ2-1|TRBD2|NA
TGTGCCAGCAACGCGGGAGGTTTCTCCTACAATGAGCAGTTCTTC
CASNAGGFSYNEQFF
>TRBV4-3|TRBJ2-1|NA|once
TGCGCCAGCAGCCCCCACACCGGGAGAGACTACAATGAGCAGTTCTTC
CASSPHTGRDYNEQFF
>TRBV4-2|TRBJ1-2|TRBD1|NA
TGTGCCAGCAGCCAAACTGGGACAGCTAACTATGGCTACACCTTC
CASSQTGTANYGYTF
>TRBV7-6|TRBJ2-3|TRBD2|NA
TGTGCCAGCAGCTTAGCCGGGACTAGCGATCGCACAGATACGCAGTATTTT
CASSLAGTSDRTDTQYF
>TRBV28|TRBJ1-3|TRBD1|NA
TGTGCCACCAACCCACAGGGGGCCGGAAACACCATATATTTT
CATNPQGAGNTIYF
>TRBV11-2|TRBJ2-7|TRBD1|NA
TGTGCCAGCAGTTTGGACAGGGTGACAGCCTACGAGCAGTACTTC
CASSLDRVTAYEQYF
>TRBV7-6|TRBJ1-4|NA|NA
TGTGCCAGCAGCTTAGAAGGGGTCGATGAAAAACTGTTTTTT
CASSLEGVDEKLFF
>TRBV14|TRBJ1-2|NA|NA
TGTGCCAGCAGCCAATACAGGGAATCAAACTATGGCTACACCTTC
CASSQYRESNYGYTF
>TRBV6-5|TRBJ1-1|TRBD1|NA
TGTGCCAGCAGATACCCGACAGGGGGGAACACTGAAGCTTTCTTT
CASRYPTGGNTEAFF
>TRBV24-1|TRBJ2-3|NA|NA
TGTGCCACCAGTGAACGCTCATACTACACAGATACGCAGTATTTT
CATSERSYYTDTQYF
>TRBV5-1|TRBJ2-3|NA|NA
TGCGCCAGCAGCCAGCGGCTCACAGATACGCAGTATTTT
CASSQRLTDTQYF
>TRBV9|TRBJ2-3|NA|few
TGTGCCAGCAGCGTGCTAAACACAGATACGCAGTATTTT
CASSVLNTDTQYF
>TRBV5-1|TRBJ2-5|TRBD2|NA
TGCGCCAGCAGCTTGGAGGCTAGCGGGAGCGGATACCAAGAGACCCAGTACTTC
CASSLEASGSGYQETQYF
>TRBV9|TRBJ2-5|TRBD2|NA
TGTGCCAGCAGCGTAGAGCCAGCGGGGCAAGAGACCCAGTACTTC
CASSVEPAGQETQYF